The rows below give T cell receptor beta chains drawn from one sample of a study of neurological immune-mediated disorders. TCRdb used MiXCR to reprocess the 5' RACE reads, holding one entry per CDR3 protein. The sample contains about 95,000 distinct CDR3 sequences, roughly 4% of which appear only once. Input material: PBMCs. The receptor set was obtained from a woman aged 18 to 35 with multiple sclerosis. The CDR3 runs from the conserved cysteine through the conserved F or W. Fields, in order: J gene, D gene, V gene, CDR3 protein. D genes are given only for firm matches.

TRBJ2-2,NA,TRBV9,CASSVVGDTGELFF
TRBJ2-7,NA,TRBV20-1,CSASGSGTLYEQYF
TRBJ2-1,NA,TRBV11-1,CASSKGFFSYNEQFF
TRBJ2-7,TRBD1,TRBV30,CAWRKGQLNYEQYF
TRBJ2-7,TRBD2,TRBV20-1,CSAHLAGGSYEQYF
TRBJ1-2,NA,TRBV7-9,CASSLEGVDGYTF
TRBJ2-7,NA,TRBV5-5,CASSWARQGDYEQYF
TRBJ1-1,TRBD1,TRBV4-1,CASSQAGTGMEAFF
TRBJ2-7,TRBD2,TRBV18,CASSPILAGSYEQYF
TRBJ2-1,TRBD2,TRBV7-2,CASSLGRASNEQFF
TRBJ2-1,NA,TRBV3-1,CASSPAGTKSYNEQFF
TRBJ2-3,TRBD2,TRBV11-2,CASSLDPTSGGVTDTQYF
TRBJ1-2,NA,TRBV28,CASNEANYGYTF
TRBJ2-3,TRBD2,TRBV20-1,CSATFKPIAGVKGDTQYF
TRBJ2-2,NA,TRBV20-1,CSAGHGELFF